One T cell receptor (beta chain) is described in this entry. Its antigen is currently not known. Base-call qualities are not available, and no considerably larger clone is one nucleotide away. This entry is derived from a study of T cells after somatic rescue of genetic block (dated by TCRdb to about 2020). Turning to the overall study: What the study looked at was long-term robustness, specifically in a T-cell system that came about through somatic rescue of a genetic block in T-cell development.

V trim: 5 bases; J trim: 4 bases; unmatched bases: 8. CDR1 and CDR2 were assigned from the germline V gene (reference sequence) as PRHDT and FYEKMQ. Counted from cysteine to phenylalanine, this CDR3 has 15 amino acids. Only the CDR3 part of the read is kept: 45 bases, read in frame from the first base. Libraries were built with the immunoSEQ multiplex PCR assay. The clones in this table, taken by TCRdb from immuneACCESS, are in-frame only. Not every clone is retained; where verified, under half of the shortfall comes from an unresolved V gene, and the cause of the rest is unknown. The sample has 10,000 to 15,000 clones on record, 73% of them singletons. Clones ranked in the top ten supply roughly a fifth of the sample.

Material: peripheral blood mononuclear cells (PBMCs). The chain is encoded by TRBV13 joined to TRBJ2-7; TRBD1 agrees with 10 junctional bases. The receptor was derived from a boy aged 5-17 years. CDR3 reads: CASSGRTGGRYEQYF. The nucleotide sequence is TGTGCCAGCAGCGGAAGGACAGGGGGAAGGTACGAGCAGTACTTC.